This T cell receptor (beta chain) is drawn from a study of radiotherapy plus CTLA-4 blockade in lung cancer. On the study more broadly: Objective responses were observed in 15% to 20% of patients, and disease control was achieved by approximately 32%. Broader study findings: Reportedly, early blood T cell clone dynamics best predicted response, with interferon-beta. Expansion of tumor-derived TCR clones was observed in blood after radiotherapy plus ipilimumab.

Germline V gene data show CDR1 as MNHEY and CDR2 as SVGAGI. V was trimmed by 6 bases and J by 6 bases, leaving 18 bases between them. The CDR3 loop spans 14 amino acids. People whose metastatic non-small-cell lung cancer was chemo-refractory got focal radiation along with CTLA-4 blockade by ipilimumab. As to this clone: Its antigen remains unidentified.

Measured with immunoSEQ multiplex PCR; TCRdb has only the in-frame clones, and not every one. Of 60,000 to 70,000 clones in the sample, around 81% were seen once. The V gene is TRBV6-5, the J gene TRBJ2-7, with D perhaps TRBD2 (5 bases). The input for sequencing was peripheral blood, taken from a patient treated with radiotherapy plus ipilimumab. This TCR was recovered from a human donor with non-small cell lung cancer who had a partial response to radiotherapy plus ipilimumab. The CDR3 bases are TGTGCCAGCAGACCTGGAGGCGTCGGGATCGAGCAGTACTTC. This sequence encodes CASRPGGVGIEQYF.